What follows are 15 T cell receptor beta chains derived from one specimen sequenced in a study of blood T cell repertoires in COVID-19. Data came from immunoSEQ multiplex PCR; TCRdb stores just in-frame clones and leaves some out. The sample lists 80,000 to 100,000 clones, approximately 80% occurring once. Sequenced: peripheral blood. The receptors derive from a human donor in a cohort sampled during active COVID-19.

This clone has a handful of counts. The genes are TRBV19 and TRBJ2-4, with a weak D call TRBD1 (6 bases). Germline CDR1 is LNHDA and CDR2 is SQIVND (reference sequence). The CDR3 is made up of 13 amino acids. V was cut by 5 bases and J by 11 bases, with 16 bases left in between. Written as DNA, the CDR3 is TGTGCCAGTAGTTCAAAAAGAGGGGGTTTTCAGTACTTC. Encoded protein: CASSSKRGGFQYF. The full variable domain, in which reference TRBV19 and TRBJ2-4 provide the parts outside the CDR3, is DGGITQSPKYLFRKEGQNVTLSCEQNLNHDAMYWYRQDPGQGLRLIYYSQIVNDFQKGDIAEGYSVSREKKESFPLTVTSAQKNPTAFYLCASSSKRGGFQYFGAGTRLSVL.

The chain employs TRBV2 and TRBJ1-3; D not certain. CDR1 and CDR2 from the germline V gene are SNHLY and FYNNEI. V lost 6 bases and J 4 bases, leaving 19 bases between the germline ends. The CDR3 sequence is 16 residues long. CDR3 nucleotide sequence: TGTGCCAGCAGGGAGAGACGGACTGGCCCCGGAAACACCATATATTTT. Its protein is CASRERRTGPGNTIYF.

This clone was seen a single time. This rearrangement joins TRBV6-5 to TRBJ1-6; TRBD1 aligns across 8 bases. The germline V gene has CDR1 MNHEY and CDR2 SVGAGI. Trimming at V came to 4 bases and at J to 4 bases, leaving 3 bases not matched to a gene. The CDR3 runs 15 residues. CDR3 loop: CASSWRTGYNSPLHF. The CDR3 region has the DNA TGTGCCAGCAGTTGGAGGACAGGGTATAATTCACCCCTCCACTTT.

The rearrangement uses TRBV28 and TRBJ1-2; possibly TRBD1 for D (6 bases). Germline V gives CDR1 MDHEN, CDR2 SYDVKM. This CDR3 comprises 13 residues. V lost 7 bases to trimming and J lost 4 bases, with 13 bases between them. The CDR3 region has the DNA TGTGCCAGCACCCTGGGACAAGGCTATGGCTACACCTTC. Translation: CASTLGQGYGYTF.

This clone was counted only a few times. The chain recombines TRBV27 with TRBJ2-7; perhaps TRBD2 as D (7 bases). In germline, CDR1 is MNHEY, CDR2 SMNVEV (reference sequence). The CDR3 has 15 residues. V was shortened by 5 bases and J by 4 bases, with 18 bases between the two germline ends. Here the CDR3 DNA reads TGTGCCAGCAGTCCCTCCGGGGGGCGCGGATACGAGCAGTACTTC. As protein: CASSPSGGRGYEQYF.

This clone has more than one count but fewer than ten. The rearrangement joins TRBV18 to TRBJ1-1; the D gene is possibly TRBD1 (6 bases). Germline assignment: CDR1 KGHSH and CDR2 LQKENI. V lost 5 bases and J lost 8, with 9 bases in between. The CDR3 is 11 amino acids. CDR3 in DNA: TGTGCCAGCTCATCGGACAGAGAAGCTTTCTTT. Translated: CASSSDREAFF.

This clone was seen just once. V is TRBV3-1 (or the pseudogene TRBV3-2) and J is TRBJ2-1, with TRBD2 matching 14 bases. V was clipped by 0 bases and J by 8 bases; unmatched bases: 6. The germline V gene encodes CDR1 LGHDT and CDR2 YNNKEL (reference sequence). This CDR3 has 17 residues. CDR3 sequence (DNA): TGTGCCAGCAGCCAAGAAGTTCGACTAGCGGGAGGGGATGAGCAGTTCTTC. Translation: CASSQEVRLAGGDEQFF.

The chain combines TRBV6-5 with TRBJ1-3, with D uncertain. The CDR3 loop spans 15 amino acids. Germline loops: CDR1 MNHEY, CDR2 SVGAGI. Trimming pared 7 bases from V and 3 bases from J, leaving 16 bases between. The chain's CDR3 is CASTQMSSSGNTIYF. CDR3 DNA sequence: TGTGCCAGCACCCAGATGTCGTCCAGTGGAAACACCATATATTTT.

This clone was observed once. This chain connects TRBV12-3 or TRBV12-4 to TRBJ1-5; possible D gene TRBD1, 6 bases. The V end lost 3 bases, the J end lost 4 bases, and 7 bases lay between the germline ends. This CDR3 is built from 13 residues. The CDR3: CASSFDRNQPQHF. Written as DNA, the CDR3 is TGTGCCAGCAGTTTTGACAGGAATCAGCCCCAGCATTTT.

DNA of the CDR3: TGTGCCAGCAAGGCGGAGGACAGCTTGAACACTGAAGCTTTCTTT. Amino acids: CASKAEDSLNTEAFF. The chain carries TRBV6-4 and TRBJ1-1; the D gene is possibly TRBD1 (6 bases). The CDR3 covers 15 residues. CDR1 is MRHNA, CDR2 SNTAGT, per germline. The V gene lost 7 bases and the J gene lost 0 bases, with 15 bases spanning the gap.

This clone was detected a few times. The V call is TRBV19, the J call TRBJ2-5, with 12 bases identical to TRBD1. Per the germline V gene, CDR1 is LNHDA and CDR2 is SQIVND (reference sequence). The CDR3 length is 13 residues. The CDR3 reads CATGTGGRETQYF. The CDR3 region has the DNA TGTGCGACCGGGACAGGGGGCCGAGAGACCCAGTACTTC.

The chain links TRBV2 to TRBJ1-4, with D possibly being TRBD1 (5 bases). V was trimmed by 6 bases and J by 4 bases, leaving 24 bases between them. The CDR3 sequence is 18 residues long. The germline V gene has CDR1 SNHLY and CDR2 FYNNEI. In nucleotides, the CDR3 is TGTGCCAGCAGCCCTTCGGGGGACGGCAGAAGATATAATGAAAAACTGTTTTTT. Translation: CASSPSGDGRRYNEKLFF.

In this sample, this clone turned up once. This sequence joins TRBV27 and TRBJ1-5; D uncertain. The germline V gene encodes CDR1 MNHEY and CDR2 SMNVEV (reference sequence). The CDR3 has 12 amino acids. V was clipped by 5 bases and J by 3 bases, with 5 bases between them. The CDR3 loop is CASSPINQPQHF. DNA of the CDR3: TGTGCCAGCAGTCCAATCAATCAGCCCCAGCATTTT.

This chain links TRBV10-3 with TRBJ1-2; TRBD1 matches at 12 bases. V trimming: 4 bases; J trimming: 8 bases; junction bases outside the gene matches: 11. Germline CDR1 reads ENHRY; CDR2 reads SYGVKD. The CDR3 has 16 residues. Here the CDR3 reads CAISVTGTGGFYGYTF. In DNA form, the CDR3 reads TGTGCCATCAGTGTAACCGGGACAGGGGGCTTCTACGGCTACACCTTC.

This clone was picked up a small number of times. The V and J genes are TRBV11-1 and TRBJ2-7; a weak D match, TRBD1 (6 bases). This CDR3 has 14 residues. The V and J ends lost 0 bases and 7 bases respectively, with 13 bases between them. Germline assignment: CDR1 SGHAT and CDR2 FQDESV (reference sequence). DNA of the CDR3: TGTGCCAGCAGCTTAGCGGGGGCTCGGAGGGAGCAGTACTTC. Translation: CASSLAGARREQYF.